Detailed here is one T cell receptor beta chain. No antigen is known for it. This specimen belongs to a study of shared clonotypes between healthy human individuals. In the study overall: Donor composition was a couple of women and a few men, aged 18 to 49. Points from the study as a whole: In general, naive subsets displayed greater estimated richness than memory subsets did.

Per the germline V gene, CDR1 is MNHEY and CDR2 is SVGAGI. The CDR3 length is 14 residues. V lost 6 bases to trimming and J lost 1 base, with 7 bases between them. Roughly 27,000 T cell genomes, or 200 ng DNA, went into the sorted-subset replicate PCRs. Clones were sequenced by immunoSEQ multiplex PCR, and TCRdb holds only the in-frame ones, with some missing. The sample holds about 1.4 million clones; approximately 96% are singletons and the top ten take approximately 1.1%. Sample: naive CD4+ T cells sorted from blood. Subset indicated: CD45RA+ positively selected. This sequence joins TRBV6-5 and TRBJ2-6; D ambiguous. The TCR originated in a man aged 25 to 40 in good health. DNA for the CDR3: TGTGCCAGCAGGGGAAGTTCTGGGGCCAACGTCCTGACTTTC. The encoded protein is CASRGSSGANVLTF.